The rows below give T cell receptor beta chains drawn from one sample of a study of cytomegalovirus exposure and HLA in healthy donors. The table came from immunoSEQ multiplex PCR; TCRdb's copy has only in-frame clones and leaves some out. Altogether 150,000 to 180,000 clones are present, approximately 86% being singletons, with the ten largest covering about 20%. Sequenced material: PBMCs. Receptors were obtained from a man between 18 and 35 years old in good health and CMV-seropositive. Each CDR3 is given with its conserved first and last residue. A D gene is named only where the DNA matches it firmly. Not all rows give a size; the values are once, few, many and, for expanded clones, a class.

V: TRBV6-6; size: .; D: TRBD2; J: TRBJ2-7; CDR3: CASTPGTIIEQYF; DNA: TGTGCCAGCACCCCCGGGACTATAATCGAGCAGTACTTC
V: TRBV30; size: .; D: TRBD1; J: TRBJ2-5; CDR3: CAVTGGSQTQYF; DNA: TGTGCTGTGACAGGGGGCTCGCAGACCCAGTACTTC
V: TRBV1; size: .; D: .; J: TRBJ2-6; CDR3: CTSSPLGGASGANVLTF; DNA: TGCACCAGCAGCCCCCTCGGCGGGGCCTCTGGGGCCAACGTCCTGACTTTC
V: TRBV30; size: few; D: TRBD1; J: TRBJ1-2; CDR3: CAWAGQASYGYTF; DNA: TGTGCCTGGGCGGGACAGGCGAGCTATGGCTACACCTTC
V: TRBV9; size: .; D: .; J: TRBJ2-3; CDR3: CASSVRGGRADTQYF; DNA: TGTGCCAGCAGCGTAAGGGGGGGCCGCGCAGATACGCAGTATTTT
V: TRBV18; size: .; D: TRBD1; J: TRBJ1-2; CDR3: CASSPIVDRVHGYTF; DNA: TGTGCCAGCTCACCTATTGTCGACAGGGTACACGGCTACACCTTC
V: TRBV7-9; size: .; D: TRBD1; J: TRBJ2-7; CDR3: CASSWTGGISYEQYF; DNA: TGTGCCAGCAGCTGGACAGGGGGGATCTCCTACGAGCAGTACTTC
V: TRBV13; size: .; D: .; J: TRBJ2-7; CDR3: CASSPDRSYEQYF; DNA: TGTGCCAGCAGCCCTGACAGAAGCTACGAGCAGTACTTC
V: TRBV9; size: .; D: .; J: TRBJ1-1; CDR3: CASSVEAGWSTEAFF; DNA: TGTGCCAGCAGCGTAGAGGCGGGGTGGAGCACTGAAGCTTTCTTT
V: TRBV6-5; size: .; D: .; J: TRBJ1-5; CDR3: CASSSLDSDSNQPQHF; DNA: TGTGCCAGCAGTTCCCTGGACAGTGATAGCAATCAGCCCCAGCATTTT
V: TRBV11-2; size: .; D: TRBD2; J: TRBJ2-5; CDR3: CASRRWTSGGASQYF; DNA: TGTGCCAGCAGGAGGTGGACTAGCGGGGGGGCGTCCCAGTACTTC
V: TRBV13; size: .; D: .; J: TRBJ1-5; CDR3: CASSLNRGLSNQPQHF; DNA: TGTGCCAGCAGCCTCAATCGGGGGTTGAGCAATCAGCCCCAGCATTTT
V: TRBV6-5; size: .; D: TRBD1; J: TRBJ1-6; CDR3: CASSSRSAGGSPLHF; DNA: TGTGCCAGCAGCTCCAGATCGGCAGGGGGTTCACCCCTCCACTTT
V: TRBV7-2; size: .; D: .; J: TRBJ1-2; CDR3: CASSLGAGGYTF; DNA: TGTGCCAGCAGCTTAGGGGCTGGAGGCTACACCTTC
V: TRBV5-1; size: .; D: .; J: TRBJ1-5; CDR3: CASSSGDNQPQHF; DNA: TGCGCCAGCAGCTCGGGGGACAATCAGCCCCAGCATTTT
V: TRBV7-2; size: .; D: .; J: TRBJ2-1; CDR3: CASSPLPGNEQFF; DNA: TGTGCCAGCAGCCCCCTCCCCGGCAATGAGCAGTTCTTC
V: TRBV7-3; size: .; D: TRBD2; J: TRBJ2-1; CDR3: CASSLKAGDSYNEQFF; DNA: TGTGCCAGCAGCTTAAAAGCGGGAGATTCCTACAATGAGCAGTTCTTC
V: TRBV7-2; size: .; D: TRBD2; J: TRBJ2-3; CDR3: CASSYVSPLAGGRTDTQYF; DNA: TGTGCCAGCAGCTATGTCAGCCCCTTAGCGGGGGGGAGGACAGATACGCAGTATTTT